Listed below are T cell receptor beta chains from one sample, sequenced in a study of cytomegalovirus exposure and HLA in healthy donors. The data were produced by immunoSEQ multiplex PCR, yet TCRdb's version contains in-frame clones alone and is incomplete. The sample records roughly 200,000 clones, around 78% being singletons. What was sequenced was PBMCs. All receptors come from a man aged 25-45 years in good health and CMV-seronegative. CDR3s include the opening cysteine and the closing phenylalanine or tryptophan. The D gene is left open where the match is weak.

CASSWGTSGRRETQYF	TRBJ2-5	TRBD2	TRBV5-1
CASSFRTGIMGNEQFF	TRBJ2-1	TRBD1	TRBV7-9
CASSSPGTSGRAEQFF	TRBJ2-1	TRBD2	TRBV27
CASSPGGEGQPQHF	TRBJ1-5	-	TRBV18
CASSTGRAYEQYF	TRBJ2-7	-	TRBV5-1
CAWSVRGLDTIYF	TRBJ1-3	-	TRBV30
CASSPATTNMNTEAFF	TRBJ1-1	-	TRBV18
CASSVGGGRGKADTQYF	TRBJ2-3	-	TRBV9
CASSRVDDSLYEQYF	TRBJ2-7	-	TRBV27
CASSRGLAVSYEQYF	TRBJ2-7	TRBD2	TRBV27
CASSPQGMGAEAFF	TRBJ1-1	-	TRBV18
CASSWSTGGEGGYTF	TRBJ1-2	TRBD1	TRBV5-1
CASSNRVDNEQFF	TRBJ2-1	-	TRBV6-4
CASRQQSYEQYF	TRBJ2-7	-	TRBV6-1
CASSRTQGQYEQYF	TRBJ2-7	-	TRBV5-1
CASSLRDRGRTDTQYF	TRBJ2-3	TRBD1	TRBV27
CASSLLETDTQYF	TRBJ2-3	-	TRBV28
CASSLGGQGYSTDTQYF	TRBJ2-3	-	TRBV13
CASRPGGLGQPQHF	TRBJ1-5	TRBD1	TRBV28
CASTSNRGNYGYTF	TRBJ1-2	-	TRBV27
CASSVTSGSTDTQYF	TRBJ2-3	TRBD2	TRBV9
CASSPGGSYTEAFF	TRBJ1-1	-	TRBV7-3
CASSQDPGSGKETQYF	TRBJ2-5	-	TRBV4-1
CAWSVLAGSTGELFF	TRBJ2-2	TRBD2	TRBV30
CASSPGQLSNQPQHF	TRBJ1-5	-	TRBV7-6
CASSQRHLSNQPQHF	TRBJ1-5	-	TRBV4-1
CASSPRATSSGANVLTF	TRBJ2-6	-	TRBV5-4
CASSHNEDQPQHF	TRBJ1-5	-	TRBV4-1
CASSLRDGGADTQYF	TRBJ2-3	-	TRBV7-3
CASSPLGPRSSYNEQFF	TRBJ2-1	-	TRBV9
CAISEGGNYYNEQFF	TRBJ2-1	-	TRBV10-3
CASSPIAGLSSYEQYF	TRBJ2-7	TRBD2	TRBV28
CASSEGTSFGLTYEQYF	TRBJ2-7	TRBD2	TRBV10-2
CASTSGGSTDTQYF	TRBJ2-3	-	TRBV5-4
CASTSDRKDYNSPLHF	TRBJ1-6	TRBD1	TRBV28
CASRLDRGTEAFF	TRBJ1-1	TRBD1	TRBV2
CASRSGVVRLAGGPLHEQYF	TRBJ2-7	TRBD2	TRBV6-4
CASRPGDKSFQETQYF	TRBJ2-5	-	TRBV10-2
CASSFDSGSLREQYF	TRBJ2-7	TRBD2	TRBV5-1
CASSEGQGNQPQHF	TRBJ1-5	TRBD1	TRBV9
CASSANLALETQYF	TRBJ2-5	-	TRBV9
CASSSAGVFSEQYF	TRBJ2-7	TRBD2	TRBV6-6
CASSFRRGYEQYF	TRBJ2-7	-	TRBV5-8
CASSPGWGGTDEQYF	TRBJ2-7	-	TRBV19
CASSPGTYLYEQYF	-	-	TRBV5-1
CASSQDERLYNEQFF	TRBJ2-1	-	TRBV4-1
CASSLIRTSHQETQYF	TRBJ2-5	-	TRBV19
CASSLQAGGASLSGANVLTF	TRBJ2-6	TRBD2	TRBV5-1
CASSLFRDKGTEAFF	TRBJ1-1	-	TRBV5-8
CASSIDQRGSEQYF	TRBJ2-7	TRBD2	TRBV19
CASSQEGSGGSYEQYF	TRBJ2-7	TRBD2	TRBV4-1
CASSAGLAGGQYEQYF	TRBJ2-7	TRBD2	TRBV2
CASSLLSVYTQYF	TRBJ2-3	-	TRBV28
CASSLVASSSGAEAFF	TRBJ1-1	-	TRBV5-1